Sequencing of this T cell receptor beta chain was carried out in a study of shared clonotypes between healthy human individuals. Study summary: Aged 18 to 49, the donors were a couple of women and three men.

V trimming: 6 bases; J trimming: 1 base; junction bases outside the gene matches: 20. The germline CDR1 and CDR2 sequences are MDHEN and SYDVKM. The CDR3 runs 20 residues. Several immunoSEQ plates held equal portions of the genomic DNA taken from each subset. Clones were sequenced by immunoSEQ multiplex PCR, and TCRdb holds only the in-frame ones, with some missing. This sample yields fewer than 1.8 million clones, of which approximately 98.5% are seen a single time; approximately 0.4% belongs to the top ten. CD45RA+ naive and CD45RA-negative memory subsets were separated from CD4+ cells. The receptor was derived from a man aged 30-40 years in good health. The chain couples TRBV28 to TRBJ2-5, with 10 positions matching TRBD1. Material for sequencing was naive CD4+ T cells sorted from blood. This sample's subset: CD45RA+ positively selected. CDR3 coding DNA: TGTGCCAGCAGCAGCTACCGGGACAGGGGCCTTCGACCCTCCCAAGAGACCCAGTACTTC. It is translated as CASSSYRDRGLRPSQETQYF.